This T cell receptor beta chain was sequenced in a study of cytomegalovirus exposure and HLA in healthy donors. V gave up 9 bases and J gave up 4 bases; unmatched junction bases: 15. The germline CDR1 and CDR2 sequences are MNHEY and SMNVEV (reference sequence). This CDR3 region has 15 residues. This table comes from immunoSEQ multiplex PCR, and its TCRdb copy is limited to in-frame clones, with some not included. Of some 240,000 clones listed, approximately 86% are singletons. Findings and limits, study-wide: Reportedly, diagnosis of cytomegalovirus status by the classifier showed high specificity and sensitivity. The investigators catalogued 164 TCR beta chains as cytomegalovirus-associated. It was found in a later analysis that first-cohort TCR clusters tended to co-occur in the 90 to 150 validation repertoires. Across donors, most TCRs were seen rarely, yet some public ones were widespread.

This clone was detected many times. Its antigen is unidentified. The sample consisted of PBMCs. This sequence was found in a woman in her 30s in good health and CMV-seropositive. This rearrangement joins TRBV27 to TRBJ2-7, with 7 nucleotides matching TRBD1. The CDR3 DNA sequence: TGTGCCAGTTCATTCGGGGCCGGGACAGCTTACGAGCAGTACTTC. Amino acid sequence: CASSFGAGTAYEQYF.